The TCR beta chain described here comes from a study of blood T cell repertoires in COVID-19. Study-wide background: Samples of COVID-19 (acute and convalescent) were obtained from the United States, Italy and Spain. Sample material is recorded as cDNA or gDNA derived from T cells, B-cell-depleted T cells, or PBMCs.

In the authors' workflow: Reference gene primer amplification gave estimated nucleated cell counts. The method was immunoSEQ multiplex PCR; TCRdb's version includes in-frame clones alone and lacks a portion of them. Clone size and V and J calls were adopted from that table, with D and trimming inferred from the DNA. The table includes under 300,000 clones, 65% to 85% detected once. Trimming shortened V by 7 bases and J by 3 bases, and 16 bases separated the two germline ends. Germline assignment: CDR1 SNHLY and CDR2 FYNNEI. The CDR3 is 14 amino acids. This sequence was found in a human donor in a cohort sampled during active COVID-19. Sequencing was performed on peripheral blood. The V call is TRBV2, the J call TRBJ2-7, with D possibly being TRBD1 (5 bases). The CDR3 sequence: CASTTSPGRYEQYF. Here the CDR3 DNA reads TGTGCCAGCACTACTTCACCAGGGCGCTACGAGCAGTACTTC.